The 29 T cell receptor beta chains below were found in one sample sequenced in a study of CD8 T cells in ankylosing spondylitis (dated by TCRdb to 2017 to 2019). Libraries came from 5' RACE. For sequencing, an Illumina HiSeq 2500 was employed. Starting from the raw public reads, TCRdb applied fastp trimming at Q25, assembled clones with MiXCR and retained in-frame beta chains. Each entry merges the rows of one CDR3 protein and shows their most common DNA and genes. The sample has about 340,000 distinct CDR3 sequences on record, roughly 20% of them singletons. The ten largest clones take up around 13% of the sample. Sequenced material: blood, either unsorted or a sorted T cell fraction (not recorded which). Receptor source: a male donor with ankylosing spondylitis or in good health (not recorded which).

The chain recombines TRBV10-3 with TRBJ1-4; D gene ambiguous. CDR3 length equals 16 residues. V shed 0 bases and J shed 0 bases, with 8 bases lying between them. CDR1 and CDR2 from the germline V gene are ENHRY and SYGVKD. This CDR3 reads CAISESGITTNEKLFF. The CDR3 DNA sequence: TGTGCCATCAGTGAGTCGGGAATAACAACTAATGAAAAACTGTTTTTT.

The rearrangement links TRBV4-1 to TRBJ2-5; 7 bases line up with TRBD2. Trimming removed 1 base from V and 5 bases from J; junction bases left unmatched: 4. This CDR3 has 14 residues. CDR1 is MGHRA, CDR2 YSYEKL, per germline. The DNA for the CDR3 is TGCGCCAGCAGCCAAGGAGCGGGGCGGGAGACCCAGTACTTC. Its translation is CASSQGAGRETQYF.

This chain joins TRBV12-3 or TRBV12-4 and TRBJ2-1, with D perhaps matching TRBD2 (6 bases). The CDR3 covers 13 residues. The V end was cut by 1 base, the J end by 8 bases, with 9 bases between. The CDR3 bases are TGTGCCAGCAGTTTAGTGTGGGAGGATGAGCAGTTCTTC. It yields the protein CASSLVWEDEQFF.

The J gene is TRBJ2-3, the V gene TRBV21-1; TRBD2 is the table's D call and was not checked against the DNA. TRBV21-1 constitutes a pseudogene. This CDR3 is 17 amino acids long. CDR3 in amino acids: CASSKKAAGEGTDTQYF. CDR3 nucleotides: TGTGCCAGCAGCAAGAAGGCGGCAGGGGAGGGCACAGATACGCAGTATTTT.

This chain joins TRBV20-1 and TRBJ2-3; no clear D gene. Germline V gene data show CDR1 as DFQATT and CDR2 as SNEGSKA (reference sequence). The CDR3 totals 16 residues. Trimming left V 0 bases short and J 0 bases short, with 13 bases between. CDR3 DNA sequence: TGCAGTGCTAGAGATCTAAAGCTTTCTAGCACAGATACGCAGTATTTT. Translating gives CSARDLKLSSTDTQYF.

The chain has TRBV11-2 and TRBJ2-1; 10 bases line up with TRBD2. V shed 0 bases, J shed 6 bases, and the junction held 5 bases outside the gene matches. The CDR3 runs 16 residues. Germline CDR1 reads SGHAT; CDR2 reads FQNNGV. This CDR3 reads CASSLEELAGANEQFF. CDR3 nucleotide sequence: TGTGCCAGCAGCTTAGAGGAGCTAGCGGGGGCCAATGAGCAGTTCTTC.

V usage is TRBV11-2 and J usage is TRBJ2-1, with D maybe TRBD1 (5 bases). In germline, CDR1 is SGHAT, CDR2 FQNNGV. Trimming removed 1 base at V and 0 bases at J, with 7 bases between. This CDR3 region has 15 residues. The chain's CDR3 is CASSLADNSYNEQFF. The CDR3 coding sequence is TGTGCCAGCAGCTTAGCGGACAACTCCTACAATGAGCAGTTCTTC. Together with reference TRBV11-2 and TRBJ2-1, the CDR3 gives the full variable domain: EAGVAQSPRYKIIEKRQSVAFWCNPISGHATLYWYQQILGQGPKLLIQFQNNGVVDDSQLPKDRFSAERLKGVDSTLKIQPAKLEDSAVYLCASSLADNSYNEQFFGPGTRLTVL.

This clonotype was recorded at least ten times. The chain recombines TRBV7-2 with TRBJ2-7; D may be TRBD1 (5 bases). This CDR3 comprises 16 residues. Germline V lookup: CDR1 SGHTA, CDR2 FQGNSA. Trimming removed 1 base from V and 2 bases from J, with 15 bases in between. CDR3 sequence: CASSLDNRFTTYEQYF. The CDR3 nucleotides read TGTGCCAGCAGCTTAGACAACAGGTTTACGACCTACGAGCAGTACTTC.

This clonotype was picked up a small number of times. This chain joins TRBV29-1 and TRBJ2-1; 10 bases map to TRBD2. The CDR3 loop spans 15 amino acids. With V trimmed by 1 base and J by 1 base, 1 base remained unmatched. Germline V CDR1 and CDR2: SQVTM, ANQGSEA. The CDR3: CSVEGLAGSYNEQFF. The CDR3 DNA is TGCAGCGTTGAAGGACTAGCGGGTTCCTACAATGAGCAGTTCTTC.

The chain carries TRBV29-1 and TRBJ2-3, with D tentatively TRBD1 (5 bases). This CDR3 has 13 amino acids. V lost 5 bases and J lost 2, with 11 bases in between. CDR1 is SQVTM, CDR2 ANQGSEA, per germline. This CDR3 reads CSVPDIFTDTQYF. CDR3 in DNA: TGCAGCGTTCCGGACATATTCACAGATACGCAGTATTTT.

This clonotype was found once. One end of the junction is discordant with germline, which a read error may explain. The rearrangement links TRBV9 to TRBJ2-1; 8 nucleotides align to TRBD1. Germline assignment: CDR1 SGDLS and CDR2 YYNGEE. The CDR3 length is 13 residues. CDR3 bases: TGTGCCACCAGCGGAGGTACAGGGGGTCGGCAGTTCTTC. Translation: CATSGGTGGRQFF.

This chain uses TRBV5-6 with TRBJ2-7, with D possibly TRBD2 on 5 matching bases. V gave up 4 bases and J gave up 1 base, with 9 bases separating them. In germline, CDR1 is SGHDT, CDR2 YYEEEE. CDR3 length: 13 amino acids. This CDR3 reads CASSHDYSYEQYF. The DNA for the CDR3 is TGTGCCAGCAGCCACGACTATTCCTACGAGCAGTACTTC.

The genes are TRBV7-8 and TRBJ1-2; perhaps TRBD1 as D (6 bases). There are 15 residues in the CDR3. The germline gives CDR1 SGHVS, CDR2 FQNEAQ. The V gene lost 0 bases and the J gene lost 4 bases, with 12 bases spanning the gap. CDR3 DNA: TGTGCCAGCAGCTTAGCTGGTCAGGGGACCTATGGCTACACCTTC. Translation gives CASSLAGQGTYGYTF.

V usage is TRBV3-1 and J usage is TRBJ2-7, with no clear D. Per the germline V gene, CDR1 is LGHDT and CDR2 is YNNKEL (reference sequence). Trimming stripped 0 bases from V and 6 bases from J, with 9 bases between. This CDR3 comprises 13 residues. CDR3 loop: CASSQEKVPEQYF. Written as DNA, the CDR3 is TGTGCCAGCAGCCAAGAGAAGGTCCCCGAGCAGTACTTC.

Only a few counts were recorded for this clonotype. The genes are TRBV2 and TRBJ2-1; D not resolved. V was cut by 1 base and J by 14 bases, with 12 bases left in between. The CDR3 loop spans 12 amino acids. Germline V gives CDR1 SNHLY, CDR2 FYNNEI. This chain's CDR3 is CASSEGTFGEFF. Written as DNA, the CDR3 is TGTGCCAGCAGTGAAGGGACGTTTGGGGAGTTCTTC. Supplemented by reference TRBV2 and TRBJ2-1, the full variable domain reads EPEVTQTPSHQVTQMGQEVILRCVPISNHLYFYWYRQILGQKVEFLVSFYNNEISEKSEIFDDQFSVERPDGSNFTLKIRSTKLEDSAMYFCASSEGTFGEFFGPGTRLTVL.

This clonotype was picked up a small number of times. The chain is built from TRBV28 and TRBJ1-2; a weak D match, TRBD1 (6 bases). The germline V gene has CDR1 MDHEN and CDR2 SYDVKM. This CDR3 region has 17 residues. V lost 2 bases and J 5 bases, leaving 21 bases between the germline ends. CDR3 bases: TGTGCCAGCAGTTTAGAGGAAGGGGGGATGATCTCTTATGGCTACACCTTC. This codes for CASSLEEGGMISYGYTF.

The chain has TRBV12-3 or TRBV12-4 and TRBJ2-3, with D perhaps TRBD2 (6 bases). The CDR3 contains 12 residues. V was pared by 4 bases and J by 6 bases, with 8 bases between. CDR3 DNA sequence: TGTGCCAGCAGTTCGGAGGGGGATACGCAGTATTTT. Translated, it gives CASSSEGDTQYF.

There are a few counts of this clonotype. This chain connects TRBV30 to TRBJ2-7; no clear D. CDR1 and CDR2 (germline): GTSNPN, SVGIG (reference sequence). V was cut by 1 base and J by 2 bases, with 9 bases left in between. CDR3 length: 13 amino acids. DNA of the CDR3: TGTGCCTGGAGTGCTGACACCCCCTACGAGCAGTACTTC. This encodes CAWSADTPYEQYF.

The table lists this clonotype with a few counts. The chain joins TRBV5-1 to TRBJ2-1, with 15 bases identical to TRBD2. This CDR3 has 12 amino acids. The V segment lost 7 bases and the J segment 11 bases; nucleotides outside the gene matches: 1. Germline loops: CDR1 SGHRS, CDR2 YFSETQ. The CDR3 here is CASGTSGGQQFF. The CDR3 DNA is TGCGCCAGCGGGACTAGCGGGGGGCAGCAGTTCTTC.

This clonotype was seen many times. The chain recombines TRBV27 with TRBJ2-1, with D perhaps matching TRBD2 (5 bases). Germline CDR1 MNHEY, CDR2 SMNVEV (reference sequence). The CDR3 covers 16 residues. V lost 3 bases and J lost 0, with 12 bases in between. This chain's CDR3 is CASSLDLLGSYNEQFF. The CDR3 DNA reads as TGTGCCAGCAGTTTGGACTTACTTGGCTCCTACAATGAGCAGTTCTTC.

Ten or more counts support this clonotype. The chain couples TRBV4-1 to TRBJ1-1; D call uncertain. CDR1 is MGHRA and CDR2 is YSYEKL in the germline V gene. The CDR3 extends over 13 amino acids. Deletions cut 1 base from V and 4 bases from J, with 7 bases between. CDR3 nucleotide sequence: TGCGCCAGCAGCCAAGCCCGGGGCACTGAAGCTTTCTTT. Translation gives CASSQARGTEAFF.

J is TRBJ2-3 and V is TRBV29-1; 7 bases map to TRBD2. The germline V gene has CDR1 SQVTM and CDR2 ANQGSEA. This CDR3 is built from 14 residues. The trim removed 3 bases at V and 3 bases at J, leaving 6 bases unmatched. DNA of the CDR3: TGCAGCGTTGAGTGGTGGGGGGGAACAGATACGCAGTATTTT. Translated: CSVEWWGGTDTQYF.

In this sample, this clonotype turned up a few times. This rearrangement joins TRBV29-1 to TRBJ2-5, with unresolved D. Trimming cost V 3 bases and J 1 base, with 9 bases left between them. The germline V gene has CDR1 SQVTM and CDR2 ANQGSEA. The CDR3 length is 13 residues. For the CDR3, the DNA is TGCAGCGTTGAGGTCCTTGGCCAAGAGACCCAGTACTTC. It specifies CSVEVLGQETQYF.

This clonotype was seen a handful of times. The chain carries TRBV12-3 or TRBV12-4 and TRBJ2-7; 7 bases fit TRBD2. J was trimmed by 6 bases and V by 7 bases; bases with no gene match: 12. This CDR3 spans 14 amino acids. This CDR3 is CASNLGGIAGEQYF. CDR3 DNA sequence: TGTGCCAGCAACCTCGGGGGTATAGCGGGCGAGCAGTACTTC.

In this sample, this clonotype turned up a few times. The gene calls are TRBV7-6 and TRBJ2-1; D perhaps matches TRBD2 (7 bases). Germline CDR1 SGHVS, CDR2 FNYEAQ. Trimming left V 0 bases short and J 5 bases short, with 11 bases between. The CDR3 covers 15 residues. CDR3 nucleotide sequence: TGTGCCAGCAGCTTAGCGGGGGGGCTGAACAATGAGCAGTTCTTC. This encodes CASSLAGGLNNEQFF.

V and J are TRBV12-3 or TRBV12-4 and TRBJ2-5, with D hard to call. V was trimmed by 8 bases and J by 1 base, leaving 14 bases between them. This CDR3 is 14 amino acids long. The CDR3 loop is CASSRSMSQETQYF. The CDR3 bases are TGTGCCAGCTCCAGGTCAATGAGCCAAGAGACCCAGTACTTC.

This sequence joins TRBV7-2 and TRBJ2-1; no clear D gene. Germline CDR1 is SGHTA and CDR2 is FQGNSA. With 5 bases removed from V and 0 bases from J, the gap between germline ends came to 11 bases. The CDR3 has 15 amino acids. Here the CDR3 DNA reads TGTGCCAGCAGCAGGTGGCCTAGCTCCTACAATGAGCAGTTCTTC. This sequence encodes CASSRWPSSYNEQFF.

In this sample, this clonotype turned up once. V usage is TRBV20-1 and J usage is TRBJ2-5; no firm D call. The CDR3 extends over 15 amino acids. Germline V gives CDR1 DFQATT, CDR2 SNEGSKA (reference sequence). The V end lost 6 bases, the J end lost 2 bases, and 19 bases lay between the germline ends. The CDR3 protein is CSADHLDRSQETQYF. The CDR3 nucleotides read TGCAGTGCCGACCACCTAGACCGCTCACAAGAGACCCAGTACTTC.

On this clonotype: Its ends do not fully match the called genes, so a read error is possible. This chain uses TRBV23-1 with TRBJ2-1; the D is unclear. Being an ORF, TRBV23-1 has a function that is uncertain. The CDR3 is 12 residues long. Written as DNA, the CDR3 is TGTACCAGCAGCTTTGTGGGCCATGAGCAGTTCTTC. Encoded protein: CTSSFVGHEQFF.